Shown below are 9 T cell receptor beta chains from a single sample sequenced in a study of cytomegalovirus exposure and HLA in healthy donors. The PCR contained 60 Vbeta and 13 Jbeta primers. The assay was immunoSEQ multiplex PCR, and TCRdb's table has in-frame clones only and misses some. This sample has about 160,000 clones, with around three quarters found just once. The specimen sequenced was PBMCs. The receptor set was obtained from a man aged 40-50 years in good health and CMV-seronegative.

Here the CDR3 reads CASGSYNEQFF. In nucleotides, the CDR3 is TGTGCCTCCGGCTCCTACAATGAGCAGTTCTTC. The chain joins TRBV7-9 to TRBJ2-1, with D unresolved. This CDR3 contains 11 residues. Germline lookup yields CDR1 SEHNR and CDR2 FQNEAQ (reference sequence). Deletions cut 11 bases from V and 0 bases from J, with 5 bases between.

This chain links TRBV2 with TRBJ1-3; D ambiguous. CDR1 and CDR2 from the germline V gene are SNHLY and FYNNEI. The V and J ends lost 6 bases and 0 bases respectively, with 15 bases between them. The CDR3 runs to 16 residues. DNA for the CDR3: TGTGCCAGCAGCCCCGCGCGGGCGCTCTCTGGAAACACCATATATTTT. Residues: CASSPARALSGNTIYF.

CDR3 protein: CASSDPWGPEQFF. In DNA, the CDR3 is TGTGCCAGCAGTGACCCTTGGGGCCCAGAGCAGTTCTTC. The V gene is TRBV6-1, the J gene TRBJ2-1; D is perhaps TRBD1 (5 bases). The germline CDR1 and CDR2 sequences are MNHNS and SASEGT. There are 13 residues in the CDR3. Trimming took off 3 bases at V and 10 bases at J, with 13 bases between the two ends.

This clone appeared a few times. The rearrangement uses TRBV2 and TRBJ2-3; D gene ambiguous. Germline loops: CDR1 SNHLY, CDR2 FYNNEI. The CDR3 has 15 residues. Deletions cut 4 bases from V and 4 bases from J, with 15 bases between. The CDR3 bases are TGTGCCAGCAGTGGAGGCACCCTCTCGTCAGATACGCAGTATTTT. This translates into CASSGGTLSSDTQYF.

This clone was recorded only once. V and J are TRBV9 and TRBJ2-7; weak D call: TRBD2 (6 bases). CDR1 and CDR2 (germline): SGDLS, YYNGEE. There are 14 residues in the CDR3. The V and J ends lost 0 bases and 3 bases respectively, with 10 bases between them. CDR3 protein: CASSVVGSGYEQYF. CDR3 in DNA: TGTGCCAGCAGCGTAGTCGGGAGCGGCTACGAGCAGTACTTC. Supplemented by reference TRBV9 and TRBJ2-7, the full variable domain reads DSGVTQTPKHLITATGQRVTLRCSPRSGDLSVYWYQQSLDQGLQFLIQYYNGEERAKGNILERFSAQQFPDLHSELNLSSLELGDSALYFCASSVVGSGYEQYFGPGTRLTVT.

The chain couples TRBV6-6 to TRBJ2-7, with TRBD2 matching over 8 bases. The CDR3 has 16 amino acids. Trimming at V came to 5 bases and at J to 5 bases, leaving 14 bases not matched to a gene. From germline, CDR1 is MNHNY and CDR2 SVGAGI (reference sequence). CDR3: CASSPSLTREAHEQYF. CDR3 coding DNA: TGTGCCAGCAGTCCTTCCCTAACGCGGGAGGCCCACGAGCAGTACTTC.

The rearrangement links TRBV14 to TRBJ2-3; maybe TRBD2 (6 bases). This CDR3 has 14 residues. Germline V gene data show CDR1 as SGHDN and CDR2 as FVKESK. V lost 4 bases, J lost 5 bases, and 13 bases lay in between. The CDR3: CASSLGGGEDTQYF. Written as DNA, the CDR3 is TGTGCCAGCAGCCTGGGAGGTGGGGAAGATACGCAGTATTTT.

The chain links TRBV27 to TRBJ2-1; 7 bases are shared with TRBD2. V shed 1 base and J 2 bases; nucleotides not matched to a gene: 5. The germline V gene has CDR1 MNHEY and CDR2 SMNVEV (reference sequence). The CDR3 consists of 16 residues. CDR3 in amino acids: CASSLWPSGTYNEQFF. For the CDR3, the DNA is TGTGCCAGCAGTTTATGGCCTAGCGGAACCTACAATGAGCAGTTCTTC.

The gene calls are TRBV18 and TRBJ1-3; D not resolved. The CDR3 extends over 16 amino acids. Germline CDR1 reads KGHSH; CDR2 reads LQKENI. V was clipped by 3 bases and J by 5 bases, with 17 bases between them. CDR3 in DNA: TGTGCCAGCTCACCGGCGTCAGGAATCGGGAGAAACACCATATATTTT. Protein sequence: CASSPASGIGRNTIYF.